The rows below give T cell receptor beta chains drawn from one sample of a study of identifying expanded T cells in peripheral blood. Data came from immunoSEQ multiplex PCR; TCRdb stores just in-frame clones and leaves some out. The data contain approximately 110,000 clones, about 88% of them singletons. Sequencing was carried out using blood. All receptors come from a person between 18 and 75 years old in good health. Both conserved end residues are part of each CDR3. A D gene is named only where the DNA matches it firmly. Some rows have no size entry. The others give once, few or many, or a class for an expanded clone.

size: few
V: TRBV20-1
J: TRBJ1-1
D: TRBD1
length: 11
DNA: TGCAGTGCTACACAGGGGGGGAACGCTTTCTTT
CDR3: CSATQGGNAFF

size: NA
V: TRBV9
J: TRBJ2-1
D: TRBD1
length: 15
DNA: TGTGCCAGCAGCGGACCAGGGACAGGGGGCTCTGAGCAGTTCTTC
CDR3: CASSGPGTGGSEQFF

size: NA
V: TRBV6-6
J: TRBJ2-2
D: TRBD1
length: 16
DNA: TGTGCCAGCAGTTATCGTGGGACAGCCGACACCGGGGAGCTGTTTTTT
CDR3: CASSYRGTADTGELFF

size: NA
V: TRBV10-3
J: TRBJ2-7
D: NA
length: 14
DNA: TGTGCCATCAGAGGGACGCTGAACTCCTACGAGCAGTACTTC
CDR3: CAIRGTLNSYEQYF

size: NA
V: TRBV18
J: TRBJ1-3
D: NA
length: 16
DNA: TGTGCCAGCTCACCACCGTTAGGAAACTCTGGAAACACCATATATTTT
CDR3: CASSPPLGNSGNTIYF

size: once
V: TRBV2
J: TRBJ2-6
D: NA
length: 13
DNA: TGTGCCAGCGAGATCTCTGGGGCCAACGTCCTGACTTTC
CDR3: CASEISGANVLTF

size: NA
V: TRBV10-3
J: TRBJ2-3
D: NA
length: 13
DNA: TGTGCCATCAGTGAGTGGGGGGTAGATACGCAGTATTTT
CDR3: CAISEWGVDTQYF

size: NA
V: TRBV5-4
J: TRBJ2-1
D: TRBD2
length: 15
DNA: TGTGCCAGCAGTCCTAGCGGGAGAGGTTGGAATGAGCAGTTCTTC
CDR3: CASSPSGRGWNEQFF

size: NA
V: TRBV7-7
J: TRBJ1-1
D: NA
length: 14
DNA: TGTGCCAGCAGCCCGGGACCGCCCGGCACTGAAGCTTTCTTT
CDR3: CASSPGPPGTEAFF

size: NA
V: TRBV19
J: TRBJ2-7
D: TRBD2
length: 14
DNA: TGTGCCAGTAGTAATAGCGGGAGCTCCTACGAGCAGTACTTC
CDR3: CASSNSGSSYEQYF

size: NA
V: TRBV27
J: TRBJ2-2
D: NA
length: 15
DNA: TGTGCCAGCAAGAGCGGCTTGACGAACACCGGGGAGCTGTTTTTT
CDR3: CASKSGLTNTGELFF

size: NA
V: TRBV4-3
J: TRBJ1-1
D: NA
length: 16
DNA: TGCGCCAGCAGCCAAGAACCCGACAACTTGAACACTGAAGCTTTCTTT
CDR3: CASSQEPDNLNTEAFF

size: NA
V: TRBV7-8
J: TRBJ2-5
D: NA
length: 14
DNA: TGTGCCAGCAGCTTACCCCAGGGCATGGGGGAGCAGTACTTC
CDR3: CASSLPQGMGEQYF

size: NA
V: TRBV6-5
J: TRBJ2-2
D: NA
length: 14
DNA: TGTGCCAGCAGTCCCCGGACTGAGCCCGGGGAGCTGTTTTTT
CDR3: CASSPRTEPGELFF

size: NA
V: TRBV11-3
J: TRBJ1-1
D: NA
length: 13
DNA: TGTGCCAGCAGCTTAGTCCCGGGCACTGAAGCTTTCTTT
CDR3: CASSLVPGTEAFF

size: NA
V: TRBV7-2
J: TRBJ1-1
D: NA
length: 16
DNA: TGTGCCAGCAGCTTAGTGCGGGGTGGCATGAACACTGAAGCTTTCTTT
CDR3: CASSLVRGGMNTEAFF